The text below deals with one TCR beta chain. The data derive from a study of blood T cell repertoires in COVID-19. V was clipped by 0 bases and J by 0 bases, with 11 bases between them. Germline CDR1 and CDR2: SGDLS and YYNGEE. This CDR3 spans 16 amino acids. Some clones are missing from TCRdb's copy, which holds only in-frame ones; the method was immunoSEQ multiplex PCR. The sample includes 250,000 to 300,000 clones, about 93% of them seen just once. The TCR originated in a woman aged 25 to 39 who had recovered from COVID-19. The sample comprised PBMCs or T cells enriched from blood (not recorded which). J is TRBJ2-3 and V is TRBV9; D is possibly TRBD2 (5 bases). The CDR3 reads CASSVGGGSSTDTQYF. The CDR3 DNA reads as TGTGCCAGCAGCGTAGGCGGTGGGAGTAGCACAGATACGCAGTATTTT. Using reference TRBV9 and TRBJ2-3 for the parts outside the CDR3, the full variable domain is DSGVTQTPKHLITATGQRVTLRCSPRSGDLSVYWYQQSLDQGLQFLIQYYNGEERAKGNILERFSAQQFPDLHSELNLSSLELGDSALYFCASSVGGGSSTDTQYFGPGTRLTVL.